Below, 12 T cell receptor beta chains from the same sample are listed, as sequenced in a study of T cells in Graves' hyperthyroidism and ophthalmopathy. TCR beta CDR3 region amplification was performed from RNA transcripts. RT-PCR in the first round (using the HTBI primer set) targeted the TCR CDR3. From the multiplex PCR reads, TCRdb called clonotypes with MiXCR, one entry per CDR3 protein. The repertoire holds around 800,000 distinct CDR3 sequences, with around 39% as singletons. Material for sequencing was blood. All receptors derive from a man between 18 and 29 years old with Graves' hyperthyroidism.

This clonotype was counted only a few times. The chain has TRBV7-2 and TRBJ2-5, with 7 bases identical to TRBD1. V lost 0 bases to trimming and J lost 5 bases; unmatched junction nucleotides: 9. This CDR3 is 16 amino acids long. Germline assignment: CDR1 SGHTA and CDR2 FQGNSA. CDR3 region: CASSLAPDRMRETQYF. The CDR3 DNA is TGTGCCAGCAGCTTAGCCCCGGACAGGATGAGGGAGACCCAGTACTTC.

For this clonotype: Because it lacks the conserved phenylalanine or tryptophan at the end, this CDR3 is likely a read error. The DNA is left out, because the CDR3 cannot be placed on it with certainty; the CDR3 is given as TCRdb lists it. The V call is TRBV29-1, the J call TRBJ2-2; the D segment call TRBD1 is taken from the table without a DNA check. Germline CDR1 and CDR2: SQVTM and ANQGSEA. The length of the CDR3 is 9 amino acids, counting both ends. CDR3 loop: CSADPSGTG.

This clonotype was detected only a few times. The genes are TRBV11-2 and TRBJ2-2; 13 nucleotides line up with TRBD2. The germline V gene has CDR1 SGHAT and CDR2 FQNNGV. The CDR3 is 16 amino acids. V was clipped by 3 bases and J by 8 bases; unmatched bases: 6. CDR3 coding DNA: TGTGCCAGCAGCTTTAGGACTAGCGGGAGCGGAGGGGAGCTGTTTTTT. Translation: CASSFRTSGSGGELFF.

For this clonotype: A much larger clone differs from this one at a single base, so this may be a read error. V and J are TRBV7-3 and TRBJ2-7; perhaps TRBD1 as D (7 bases). Trimming took off 5 bases at V and 6 bases at J, with 17 bases between the two ends. Per germline, CDR1 SGHTA and CDR2 FQGTGA. The CDR3 loop spans 14 amino acids. CDR3 sequence: CASSKTGSGGEQYF. The CDR3 DNA reads TGTGCCAGCAGCAAGACAGGGTCCGGGGGCGAGCAGTACTTC. Drawing the rest from reference TRBV7-3 and TRBJ2-7, the complete variable domain is GAGVSQTPSNKVTEKGKYVELRCDPISGHTALYWYRQSLGQGPEFLIYFQGTGAADDSGLPNDRFFAVRPEGSVSTLKIQRTERGDSAVYLCASSKTGSGGEQYFGPGTRLTVT.

As regards this clonotype: Its ends do not fully match the called genes, so a read error is possible. The chain links TRBV7-9 to TRBJ2-7, with 10 nucleotides matching TRBD1. The CDR3 contains 14 residues. Looked up from germline, CDR1 is SEHNR and CDR2 is FQNEAQ (reference sequence). The CDR3 nucleotides read TGTGCCAGCAGCTCGGGACAGGGGTCCTACGGGCAGTACTTC. Protein product: CASSSGQGSYGQYF.

In this sample, this clonotype turned up a few times. This CDR3 reads CASSQGQGNNQPQHF. The CDR3 coding sequence is TGCGCCAGCAGCCAAGGGCAGGGGAACAATCAGCCCCAGCATTTT. The chain uses TRBV4-1 and TRBJ1-5; D is possibly TRBD1 (6 bases). The CDR3 extends over 15 amino acids. Trimming shortened V by 1 base and J by 3 bases, and 10 bases separated the two germline ends. Germline CDR1 MGHRA, CDR2 YSYEKL.

This clonotype was recorded at least ten times. The chain links TRBV29-1 to TRBJ1-1; TRBD1 is a possible D gene (5 bases). V was clipped by 3 bases and J by 0 bases, with 11 bases between them. CDR3 length: 14 residues. Germline V lookup: CDR1 SQVTM, CDR2 ANQGSEA. For the CDR3, the DNA is TGCAGCGTTGACCGGGGGGGATTGAACACTGAAGCTTTCTTT. This encodes CSVDRGGLNTEAFF.

The sample holds a few counts of this clonotype. The V gene is TRBV12-3 or TRBV12-4, the J gene TRBJ1-5; TRBD1 might be the D (6 bases). Trimming stripped 6 bases from V and 6 bases from J, with 12 bases between. The CDR3 length is 13 residues. The DNA of the CDR3 is TGTGCCAGCAGGCGAGAGGGGGTTCAGCCCCAGCATTTT. Translated, it gives CASRREGVQPQHF.

At least ten counts were recorded for this clonotype. The J gene is TRBJ1-1, the V gene TRBV2, with D tentatively TRBD1 (5 bases). V lost 11 bases to trimming and J lost 1 base, with 17 bases between them. Per germline, CDR1 SNHLY and CDR2 FYNNEI. The CDR3 is made up of 14 amino acids. The CDR3 coding sequence is TGTGCCTGCGGGGGTTTGGGGGGGAACACTGAAGCTTTCTTT. The encoded protein is CACGGLGGNTEAFF.

The table lists this clonotype with many counts. This rearrangement joins TRBV7-9 to TRBJ1-2, with D unclear. Trimming stripped 5 bases from V and 2 bases from J, with 12 bases between. The CDR3 is 14 residues long. Germline CDR1 is SEHNR and CDR2 is FQNEAQ (reference sequence). The CDR3 region is CASSPPAGNYGYTF. Here the CDR3 DNA reads TGTGCCAGCAGCCCGCCGGCAGGCAACTATGGCTACACCTTC. The variable domain in full, completed from reference TRBV7-9 and TRBJ1-2, reads DTGVSQNPRHKITKRGQNVTFRCDPISEHNRLYWYRQTLGQGPEFLTYFQNEAQLEKSRLLSDRFSAERPKGSFSTLEIQRTEQGDSAMYLCASSPPAGNYGYTFGSGTRLTVV.

V is TRBV29-1 and J is TRBJ2-7, with 7 bases that match TRBD1. V was clipped by 8 bases and J by 0 bases; unmatched bases: 4. CDR1 and CDR2 from the germline V gene are SQVTM and ANQGSEA. The CDR3 has 12 amino acids. CDR3 region: CSIRDSSYEQYF. CDR3 coding DNA: TGCAGCATCCGGGACAGCTCCTACGAGCAGTACTTC.

This chain connects TRBV7-2 to TRBJ2-5; TRBD2 aligns across 8 bases. The CDR3 covers 15 residues. Per germline, CDR1 SGHTA and CDR2 FQGNSA. Trimming cost V 1 base and J 4 bases; bases outside gene matches: 5. The CDR3 nucleotides are TGTGCCAGCAGCTTAGAGCGGGAGAGGGGAGAGACCCAGTACTTC. Translating it yields CASSLERERGETQYF.